Listed below are T cell receptor beta chains from one sample, sequenced in a study of blood T cell repertoires in COVID-19. The method was immunoSEQ multiplex PCR; TCRdb's version includes in-frame clones alone and lacks a portion of them. The data contain approximately 200,000 clones, 80% to 90% of them singletons. Sample: peripheral blood. The receptors were sampled from a man between 60 and 75 years old with acute or convalescent COVID-19. Each CDR3 is given with its conserved first and last residue. A D gene is named only where the DNA matches it firmly. For some rows the clone size is stated as once, few or many, or as a class when expanded; others skip it.

size	D	V	J	DNA	CDR3
once	TRBD2	TRBV9	TRBJ2-5	TGTGCCAGCAGCGCGGGGACTAGCGGGAGTTTGGCAGAGACCCAGTACTTC	CASSAGTSGSLAETQYF
NA	TRBD2	TRBV4-1	TRBJ2-7	TGCGCCAGCAGCCCGGGACTAGCGGGAAACGAGCAGTACTTC	CASSPGLAGNEQYF
once	NA	TRBV5-1	TRBJ2-1	TGCGCCAGCAGCTTCGTTAGCTACAATGAGCAGTTCTTC	CASSFVSYNEQFF
NA	TRBD2	TRBV10-2	TRBJ2-1	TGCGCCAGCAGTGAGTCGGGCTCCAGCGGGACCTACAATGAGCAGTTCTTC	CASSESGSSGTYNEQFF
NA	TRBD1	TRBV2	TRBJ1-4	TGTGCCAGCATGATGGGGACAGGCCATAATGAAAAACTGTTTTTT	CASMMGTGHNEKLFF
NA	NA	TRBV4-3	TRBJ2-6	TGCGCCAGCAGCCGCGCCGTCGGGGCTGGGGCCAACGTCCTGACTTTC	CASSRAVGAGANVLTF
few	TRBD2	TRBV14	TRBJ2-3	TGTGCCAGCAAACCAAGGGCCTTAGCGGGGCCATACACAGATACGCAGTATTTT	CASKPRALAGPYTDTQYF
NA	NA	TRBV6-2/TRBV6-3	TRBJ1-5	TGTGCCAGCAGCCCCGGAGGGGGGGTGGGTCAGCCCCAGCATTTT	CASSPGGGVGQPQHF
NA	NA	TRBV5-1	TRBJ2-5	TGCGCCAGCAGCTTGGCAGGGCGAGAAGAGACCCAGTACTTC	CASSLAGREETQYF
NA	NA	TRBV18	TRBJ2-7	TGTGCCAGCTCACCACTCGCAGGGGCCACTTTGGAGCAGTACTTC	CASSPLAGATLEQYF
once	TRBD2	TRBV12-3/TRBV12-4	TRBJ2-3	TGTGCCAGCAGTACTAGCGCAGATACGCAGTATTTT	CASSTSADTQYF
NA	NA	TRBV6-2/TRBV6-3	TRBJ2-7	TGTGCCAGCAGTTACCCGGTCGTCGGGAGAGGGACCTACGAGCAGTACTTC	CASSYPVVGRGTYEQYF
NA	NA	TRBV7-8	TRBJ2-5	TGTGCCAGCAGCTTAGGGGGGCTAGAGACCCAGTACTTC	CASSLGGLETQYF
NA	TRBD1	TRBV6-5	TRBJ1-1	TGTGCCAGCCGGGACAGCGCTTCGAACACTGAAGCTTTCTTT	CASRDSASNTEAFF
once	NA	TRBV2	TRBJ2-5	TGTGCCAGCACTGAGAACAGGGATGAGACCCAGTACTTC	CASTENRDETQYF
NA	NA	TRBV6-1	TRBJ2-7	TGTGCCAGCAGTGATGCTCGACGGAGGAGCTCCTACGAGCAGTACTTC	CASSDARRRSSYEQYF
NA	NA	TRBV6-5	TRBJ2-5	TGTGCCAGCAGGCAGGGCGTTGGACAAGAGACCCAGTACTTC	CASRQGVGQETQYF
few	NA	TRBV11-3	TRBJ2-1	TGTGCCAGCAGCTTGAACCCCGGGATCAGCTCCTACAATGAGCAGTTCTTC	CASSLNPGISSYNEQFF
NA	TRBD1	TRBV9	TRBJ1-2	TGTGCCAGCAGCGCCAGGACAGGGGGCAACGGGAACTATGGCTACACCTTC	CASSARTGGNGNYGYTF
few	TRBD1	TRBV6-5	TRBJ1-2	TGTGCCAGCAGGCGGGACAGGGGGGGGAGTGGCTACACCTTC	CASRRDRGGSGYTF
NA	TRBD2	TRBV6-5	TRBJ2-5	TGTGCCAGCAGGTTAGCGGGAGAAGAGACCCAGTACTTC	CASRLAGEETQYF
NA	NA	TRBV18	TRBJ2-4	TGTGCCAGCTCACCAGTAGAAGCCAAAAACATTCAGTACTTC	CASSPVEAKNIQYF
NA	NA	TRBV19	TRBJ2-7	TGTGCCAGTAGAGCAGGGATTACCTACGAGCAGTACTTC	CASRAGITYEQYF
NA	NA	TRBV6-1	TRBJ1-2	TGTGCCAGCAGTGAAGCCTTCCAGGGTGATGGCTACACCTTC	CASSEAFQGDGYTF
NA	TRBD1	TRBV7-2	TRBJ2-5	TGTGCCAGCAGCTTGAATACAGGGGGCAGGCAAGAGACCCAGTACTTC	CASSLNTGGRQETQYF
NA	NA	TRBV11-2	TRBJ1-2	TGTGCCAGCAGCCCGGCCGGGCAGGGAGGTGGCTACACCTTC	CASSPAGQGGGYTF
NA	TRBD1	TRBV9	TRBJ1-2	TGTGCCAGCAGCGTAGGGGACAGCCCATCCAGTCAAGGAGGCTACACCTTC	CASSVGDSPSSQGGYTF
NA	TRBD1	TRBV3-1/TRBV3-2	TRBJ2-5	TGTGCCAGCAGCCAGCATACCGGGACAGAGCCCAAGGCCCAGTACTTC	CASSQHTGTEPKAQYF
NA	TRBD1	TRBV5-1	TRBJ2-5	TGCGCCAGCAGCTTGGCCGACAGGGCTCGTAGAGAGACCCAGTACTTC	CASSLADRARRETQYF
few	NA	TRBV23-1	TRBJ2-3	TGCGCCAGCAGTCAATTGGGGGCCCTTTCGCGGCTCCCCACAGATACGCAGTATTTT	CASSQLGALSRLPTDTQYF
NA	TRBD2	TRBV9	TRBJ2-1	TGTGCCAGCAGCGTACAAGGACTAGCGGGATCCACCTCCTACAATGAGCAGTTCTTC	CASSVQGLAGSTSYNEQFF
NA	TRBD2	TRBV29-1	TRBJ2-3	TGCAGCGTAGAACTAGCGGGAGAGGTTGGAGATACGCAGTATTTT	CSVELAGEVGDTQYF
NA	TRBD1	TRBV27	TRBJ2-3	TGTGCCAGCAGTTCGCTCGGGACAGTTTACTCCACAGATACGCAGTATTTT	CASSSLGTVYSTDTQYF
NA	TRBD2	TRBV10-3	TRBJ2-5	TGTGCCATCAGACTAGCGGCCGCCGTAGAGACCCAGTACTTC	CAIRLAAAVETQYF
NA	TRBD2	TRBV28	TRBJ2-1	TGTGCCAGCATTTCACCGACTAGCGGGGCTTACAATGAGCAGTTCTTC	CASISPTSGAYNEQFF
few	NA	TRBV30	TRBJ1-6	TGTGCCTGGAGTCGCGGAACCAATTCACCCCTCCACTTT	CAWSRGTNSPLHF
NA	NA	TRBV28	TRBJ2-1	TGTGCCAGCAGCGCCTCGGGCAGGGGACTATACAATGAGCAGTTCTTC	CASSASGRGLYNEQFF
once	TRBD1	TRBV6-2/TRBV6-3	TRBJ2-7	TGTGCCAGCAGTTACTCAGGCGGACAGGGGGCGCGGGAGCAGTACTTC	CASSYSGGQGAREQYF
NA	TRBD2	TRBV9	TRBJ2-3	TGTGCCAGCAGCGTAACTTTAGCGGGAACAGATACGCAGTATTTT	CASSVTLAGTDTQYF
NA	TRBD1	TRBV18	TRBJ1-4	TGTGCCAGCTCCCCGGGACAGGGGCACGAAAAACTGTTTTTT	CASSPGQGHEKLFF
NA	TRBD2	TRBV4-1	TRBJ2-2	TGCGCCAGCAGCCAAGTTAGGACTAGTGTGGGGGAGCTGTTTTTT	CASSQVRTSVGELFF
NA	NA	TRBV7-3	TRBJ1-1	TGTGCCAGCAGCCTCACAGAGAACACTGAAGCTTTCTTT	CASSLTENTEAFF